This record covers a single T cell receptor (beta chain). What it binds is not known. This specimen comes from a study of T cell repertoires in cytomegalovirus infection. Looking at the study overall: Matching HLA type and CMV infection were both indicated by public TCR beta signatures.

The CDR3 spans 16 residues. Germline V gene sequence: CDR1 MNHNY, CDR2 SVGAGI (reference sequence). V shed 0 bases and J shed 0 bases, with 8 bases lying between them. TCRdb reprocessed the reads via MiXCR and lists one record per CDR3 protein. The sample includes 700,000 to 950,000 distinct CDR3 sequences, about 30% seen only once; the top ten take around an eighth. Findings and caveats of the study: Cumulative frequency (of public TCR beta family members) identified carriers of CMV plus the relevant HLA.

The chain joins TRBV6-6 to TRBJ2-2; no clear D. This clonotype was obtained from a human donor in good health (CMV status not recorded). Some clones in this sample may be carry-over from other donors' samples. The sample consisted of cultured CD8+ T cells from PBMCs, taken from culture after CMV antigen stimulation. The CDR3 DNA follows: TGTGCCAGCAGTTACTCGTTGGCGACGAACACCGGGGAGCTGTTTTTT. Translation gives CASSYSLATNTGELFF.